These 23 T cell receptor beta chains originate from one sample sequenced in a study of Graves' ophthalmopathy and Graves' hyperthyroidism. Amplifying from RNA transcripts, the study obtained TCR beta CDR3 regions. HTBI primers served in a first-round RT-PCR, which a second-round multiplex PCR followed. Each CDR3 protein gets one entry after TCRdb re-called the multiplex PCR reads with MiXCR. This repertoire shows 600,000 to 950,000 distinct CDR3 sequences, 40% found once; its top ten account for 44%. The sample comprised peripheral blood. These receptors all come from an adult man with Graves' ophthalmopathy.

This clonotype was seen ten or more times. V and J are TRBV2 and TRBJ2-5; possibly TRBD1 or TRBD2 for D (6 bases each). The germline V gene encodes CDR1 SNHLY and CDR2 FYNNEI. CDR3 length: 13 amino acids. The V end was cut by 6 bases, the J end by 6 bases, with 14 bases between. The CDR3 here is CASSRGGGKTQYF. The CDR3 nucleotides are TGTGCCAGCAGCCGAGGGGGAGGAAAGACCCAGTACTTC.

At least ten counts were recorded for this clonotype. This chain uses TRBV7-3 with TRBJ2-6, with TRBD1 as a possible D gene (6 bases). V was cut by 2 bases and J by 1 base, with 12 bases left in between. CDR1 and CDR2 from the germline V gene are SGHTA and FQGTGA. The CDR3 runs 17 residues. CDR3 coding DNA: TGTGCCAGCAGCTTACTGGCAGGGGCATCTGGGGCCAACGTCCTGACTTTC. This encodes CASSLLAGASGANVLTF.

The V gene is TRBV25-1, the J gene TRBJ2-2, with D uncertain. The CDR3 consists of 11 residues. V gave up 8 bases and J gave up 6 bases, with 7 bases separating them. Germline V lookup: CDR1 MGHDK, CDR2 SYGVNS. The CDR3, as DNA: TGTGCCAGCGTAGAGTCCGGGGAGCTGTTTTTT. Residues: CASVESGELFF. Full variable domain (rest looked up from reference TRBV25-1 and TRBJ2-2): EADIYQTPRYLVIGTGKKITLECSQTMGHDKMYWYQQDPGMELHLIHYSYGVNSTEKGDLSSESTVSRIRTEHFPLTLESARPSHTSQYLCASVESGELFFGEGSRLTVL.

The V call is TRBV7-9, the J call TRBJ2-7, with D possibly being TRBD2 (6 bases). V was trimmed by 6 bases and J by 6 bases, leaving 18 bases between them. Per germline, CDR1 SEHNR and CDR2 FQNEAQ (reference sequence). The CDR3 contains 14 residues. CDR3 bases: TGTGCCAGCAGTTACGCGGGACTCCTCTTCGAGCAGTACTTC. Protein: CASSYAGLLFEQYF.

CDR3 in DNA: TGTGCCAGCAATAACAGGCCCAACACTGAAGCTTTCTTT. Amino acids: CASNNRPNTEAFF. The gene calls are TRBV6-6 and TRBJ1-1; D is possibly TRBD1 (5 bases). Germline V gene data show CDR1 as MNHNY and CDR2 as SVGAGI (reference sequence). The V gene lost 7 bases and the J gene lost 2 bases, with 11 bases spanning the gap. This CDR3 is built from 13 residues.

This clonotype showed up just a few times. The V call is TRBV12-3 or TRBV12-4, the J call TRBJ2-2, with 9 bases lining up with TRBD1. This CDR3 has 14 amino acids. After removal of 10 bases from V and 6 bases from J, the junction contained 9 bases not matched to a gene. In DNA, the CDR3 is TGTGCCACTCGACAGGGGGGTGTGGCCGGGGAGCTGTTTTTT. The encoded protein is CATRQGGVAGELFF.

This clonotype was observed at least ten times. The CDR3 reads CAITGQGDEKLFF. The CDR3 DNA reads TGTGCTATTACGGGACAGGGTGATGAAAAACTGTTTTTT. The chain employs TRBV24-1 and TRBJ1-4; 9 bases match TRBD1. The CDR3 length is 13 residues. Germline loops: CDR1 KGHDR, CDR2 SFDVKD.

The CDR3 nucleotides are TGTGCCAGCAGTTACTCCCGGCGGAGGGGGTTGAATGGCTACACCTTC. Encoded protein: CASSYSRRRGLNGYTF. The V and J genes are TRBV25-1 and TRBJ1-2, with D maybe TRBD1 (6 bases). Trimming cost V 5 bases and J 6 bases, with 22 bases left between them. CDR1 and CDR2 from the germline V gene are MGHDK and SYGVNS. The length of the CDR3 is 16 residues.

This chain connects TRBV24-1 to TRBJ1-5; D is uncertain. The CDR3 is 16 amino acids. The germline CDR1 and CDR2 sequences are KGHDR and SFDVKD. Trimming cost V 11 bases and J 2 bases, with 21 bases left between them. DNA of the CDR3: TGTGCCAGCAGCCCCCGCAAGGGAGCTGGCAATCAGCCCCAGCATTTT. Translation: CASSPRKGAGNQPQHF.

In this sample, this clonotype turned up many times. J is TRBJ1-2 and V is TRBV2; D may be TRBD1 (6 bases). The CDR3 is made up of 14 amino acids. The germline V gene has CDR1 SNHLY and CDR2 FYNNEI. V gave up 4 bases and J gave up 2 bases, with 11 bases separating them. CDR3 loop: CASSVMGANYGYTF. DNA of the CDR3: TGTGCCAGCAGTGTGATGGGGGCGAACTATGGCTACACCTTC.

This rearrangement joins TRBV7-9 to TRBJ2-5, with 12 positions matching TRBD1. The CDR3 contains 16 residues. V trimming: 5 bases; J trimming: 5 bases; junction bases outside the gene matches: 9. Germline loops: CDR1 SEHNR, CDR2 FQNEAQ (reference sequence). DNA for the CDR3: TGTGCCAGCAGCCAGGCCGGGACAGGGGGCTTGGAGACCCAGTACTTC. Protein product: CASSQAGTGGLETQYF.

The chain recombines TRBV10-3 with TRBJ1-2; D uncertain. V lost 10 bases and J lost 5, with 14 bases in between. This CDR3 spans 12 amino acids. In germline, CDR1 is ENHRY, CDR2 SYGVKD. The CDR3 sequence: CASGGRLYGYTF. The CDR3 bases are TGTGCCAGCGGCGGCAGACTATATGGCTACACCTTC.

The rearrangement joins TRBV7-2 to TRBJ2-7; unclear D gene. The CDR3 loop spans 12 amino acids. Per germline, CDR1 SGHTA and CDR2 FQGNSA. Trimming cost V 0 bases and J 10 bases, with 10 bases left between them. CDR3 DNA: TGTGCCAGCAGCTTAGCGGCTGGTGCCCAGTACTTC. This encodes CASSLAAGAQYF.

This clonotype was counted at least ten times. V gene TRBV7-9 combines with J gene TRBJ2-7; TRBD1 agrees at 8 bases. The CDR3 is made up of 15 amino acids. The V gene end was trimmed by 5 bases and the J gene end by 0 bases; junction bases not matched to a gene: 6. Per germline, CDR1 SEHNR and CDR2 FQNEAQ (reference sequence). CDR3 sequence: CASSPGQGGSYEQYF. The CDR3 DNA is TGTGCCAGCAGCCCAGGACAGGGTGGCTCCTACGAGCAGTACTTC. The variable domain in full, completed from reference TRBV7-9 and TRBJ2-7, reads DTGVSQNPRHKITKRGQNVTFRCDPISEHNRLYWYRQTLGQGPEFLTYFQNEAQLEKSRLLSDRFSAERPKGSFSTLEIQRTEQGDSAMYLCASSPGQGGSYEQYFGPGTRLTVT.

This clonotype occurred a few times. A junction boundary mismatches the germline segment, possibly from a read error. CDR3 coding DNA: TGTGCCTGGAGTCAAGGGGCGTCCTACGAGCAGTACTTC. Encoded protein: CAWSQGASYEQYF. The chain recombines TRBV29-1 with TRBJ2-7, with D perhaps matching TRBD1 (5 bases). Germline assignment: CDR1 SQVTM and CDR2 ANQGSEA. The CDR3 spans 13 residues.

V gene TRBV7-2 combines with J gene TRBJ2-7; 7 positions match TRBD1. This CDR3 region has 15 residues. Trimming at V came to 5 bases and at J to 6 bases, leaving 13 bases not matched to a gene. Germline V gene data show CDR1 as SGHTA and CDR2 as FQGNSA. The CDR3 here is CASSLQGFLGSEQYF. CDR3 in DNA: TGTGCCAGCAGCCTACAGGGGTTCCTAGGTAGCGAGCAGTACTTC.

The rearrangement joins TRBV9 to TRBJ1-2, with 7 bases identical to TRBD1. CDR1 and CDR2 from the germline V gene are SGDLS and YYNGEE. The CDR3 length is 16 residues. Trimming removed 2 bases from V and 6 bases from J; junction bases left unmatched: 13. CDR3 in amino acids: CASSVERRGRQDGYTF. In DNA, the CDR3 is TGTGCCAGCAGCGTTGAACGCAGGGGGAGGCAGGATGGCTACACCTTC. The whole variable domain, filled in from reference TRBV9 and TRBJ1-2, reads DSGVTQTPKHLITATGQRVTLRCSPRSGDLSVYWYQQSLDQGLQFLIQYYNGEERAKGNILERFSAQQFPDLHSELNLSSLELGDSALYFCASSVERRGRQDGYTFGSGTRLTVV.

The chain has TRBV2 and TRBJ1-5, with D perhaps TRBD1 (6 bases). Germline values: CDR1 SNHLY, CDR2 FYNNEI. The CDR3 has 15 residues. Trimming stripped 4 bases from V and 4 bases from J, with 14 bases between. CDR3 amino acids: CASSGAGARNQPQHF. CDR3 DNA: TGTGCCAGCAGTGGAGCGGGGGCGAGAAATCAGCCCCAGCATTTT.

This chain connects TRBV25-1 to TRBJ1-1; D unclear. The ends were cut back, 4 bases at V and 7 bases at J, with 13 bases in the middle. CDR3 length: 13 amino acids. CDR1 and CDR2 from the germline V gene are MGHDK and SYGVNS. In DNA, the CDR3 is TGTGCCAGCAGTGCGGCTAGCGGAGATGAAGCTTTCTTT. It translates to CASSAASGDEAFF.

Notes on this clonotype: Being one base from a much bigger clone, this may be a read error. The chain recombines TRBV7-9 with TRBJ2-7, with D tentatively TRBD2 (5 bases). Trimming left V 3 bases short and J 7 bases short, with 22 bases between. The CDR3 spans 16 residues. The V gene's germline CDR1 is SEHNR and CDR2 FQNEAQ (reference sequence). CDR3 DNA sequence: TGTGCCAGCAGCTTGGTCCGTTCCACAGCCTCGGGGGAGCAGTACTTC. Its protein product is CASSLVRSTASGEQYF.

The chain employs TRBV29-1 and TRBJ2-7; TRBD1 aligns across 9 bases. V trimming: 8 bases; J trimming: 9 bases; junction bases outside the gene matches: 11. The CDR3 loop spans 12 amino acids. Germline CDR1 is SQVTM and CDR2 is ANQGSEA. For the CDR3, the DNA is TGCAGCCTCGGTGGGGACAGGGATCGGCAGTACTTC. The encoded protein is CSLGGDRDRQYF.

V and J are TRBV6-2 or TRBV6-3 and TRBJ2-7; D not certain. V gave up 6 bases and J gave up 3 bases, with 9 bases separating them. The V gene's germline CDR1 is MNHEY and CDR2 SVGEGT. The CDR3 loop spans 12 amino acids. This chain's CDR3 is CASSDTFYEQYF. CDR3 sequence (DNA): TGTGCCAGCAGCGACACGTTCTACGAGCAGTACTTC.

The chain employs TRBV19 and TRBJ2-7; 8 bases map to TRBD1. The length of the CDR3 is 15 residues. Germline V gene data show CDR1 as LNHDA and CDR2 as SQIVND (reference sequence). V shed 4 bases, J shed 7 bases, and the junction held 12 bases outside the gene matches. CDR3 loop: CASSTRTGRAGEQYF. CDR3 DNA: TGTGCCAGTAGTACTCGGACAGGGCGGGCCGGGGAGCAGTACTTC.